The present entry profiles one T cell receptor (beta chain) with its context. The sample originates from a study of shared clonotypes between healthy human individuals. Repertoires were generated with immunoSEQ multiplex PCR, while TCRdb's copy carries only in-frame clones and drops some. The sample yields 1.6 million or so clones, approximately 98.5% seen once. Trimming took off 2 bases at V and 2 bases at J, with 9 bases between the two ends. CDR3 length: 15 amino acids. The germline V gene encodes CDR1 MGHDK and CDR2 SYGVNS. The specimen sequenced was naive CD4+ T cells sorted from blood. Documented subset: CD45RA+ positively selected. The TCR comes from a man in his thirties or forties in good health. The chain has TRBV25-1 and TRBJ1-4, with D possibly being TRBD1 (5 bases). The CDR3 protein is CASSEPTGTNEKLFF. The CDR3 nucleotides are TGTGCCAGCAGTGAACCAACAGGTACTAATGAAAAACTGTTTTTT.